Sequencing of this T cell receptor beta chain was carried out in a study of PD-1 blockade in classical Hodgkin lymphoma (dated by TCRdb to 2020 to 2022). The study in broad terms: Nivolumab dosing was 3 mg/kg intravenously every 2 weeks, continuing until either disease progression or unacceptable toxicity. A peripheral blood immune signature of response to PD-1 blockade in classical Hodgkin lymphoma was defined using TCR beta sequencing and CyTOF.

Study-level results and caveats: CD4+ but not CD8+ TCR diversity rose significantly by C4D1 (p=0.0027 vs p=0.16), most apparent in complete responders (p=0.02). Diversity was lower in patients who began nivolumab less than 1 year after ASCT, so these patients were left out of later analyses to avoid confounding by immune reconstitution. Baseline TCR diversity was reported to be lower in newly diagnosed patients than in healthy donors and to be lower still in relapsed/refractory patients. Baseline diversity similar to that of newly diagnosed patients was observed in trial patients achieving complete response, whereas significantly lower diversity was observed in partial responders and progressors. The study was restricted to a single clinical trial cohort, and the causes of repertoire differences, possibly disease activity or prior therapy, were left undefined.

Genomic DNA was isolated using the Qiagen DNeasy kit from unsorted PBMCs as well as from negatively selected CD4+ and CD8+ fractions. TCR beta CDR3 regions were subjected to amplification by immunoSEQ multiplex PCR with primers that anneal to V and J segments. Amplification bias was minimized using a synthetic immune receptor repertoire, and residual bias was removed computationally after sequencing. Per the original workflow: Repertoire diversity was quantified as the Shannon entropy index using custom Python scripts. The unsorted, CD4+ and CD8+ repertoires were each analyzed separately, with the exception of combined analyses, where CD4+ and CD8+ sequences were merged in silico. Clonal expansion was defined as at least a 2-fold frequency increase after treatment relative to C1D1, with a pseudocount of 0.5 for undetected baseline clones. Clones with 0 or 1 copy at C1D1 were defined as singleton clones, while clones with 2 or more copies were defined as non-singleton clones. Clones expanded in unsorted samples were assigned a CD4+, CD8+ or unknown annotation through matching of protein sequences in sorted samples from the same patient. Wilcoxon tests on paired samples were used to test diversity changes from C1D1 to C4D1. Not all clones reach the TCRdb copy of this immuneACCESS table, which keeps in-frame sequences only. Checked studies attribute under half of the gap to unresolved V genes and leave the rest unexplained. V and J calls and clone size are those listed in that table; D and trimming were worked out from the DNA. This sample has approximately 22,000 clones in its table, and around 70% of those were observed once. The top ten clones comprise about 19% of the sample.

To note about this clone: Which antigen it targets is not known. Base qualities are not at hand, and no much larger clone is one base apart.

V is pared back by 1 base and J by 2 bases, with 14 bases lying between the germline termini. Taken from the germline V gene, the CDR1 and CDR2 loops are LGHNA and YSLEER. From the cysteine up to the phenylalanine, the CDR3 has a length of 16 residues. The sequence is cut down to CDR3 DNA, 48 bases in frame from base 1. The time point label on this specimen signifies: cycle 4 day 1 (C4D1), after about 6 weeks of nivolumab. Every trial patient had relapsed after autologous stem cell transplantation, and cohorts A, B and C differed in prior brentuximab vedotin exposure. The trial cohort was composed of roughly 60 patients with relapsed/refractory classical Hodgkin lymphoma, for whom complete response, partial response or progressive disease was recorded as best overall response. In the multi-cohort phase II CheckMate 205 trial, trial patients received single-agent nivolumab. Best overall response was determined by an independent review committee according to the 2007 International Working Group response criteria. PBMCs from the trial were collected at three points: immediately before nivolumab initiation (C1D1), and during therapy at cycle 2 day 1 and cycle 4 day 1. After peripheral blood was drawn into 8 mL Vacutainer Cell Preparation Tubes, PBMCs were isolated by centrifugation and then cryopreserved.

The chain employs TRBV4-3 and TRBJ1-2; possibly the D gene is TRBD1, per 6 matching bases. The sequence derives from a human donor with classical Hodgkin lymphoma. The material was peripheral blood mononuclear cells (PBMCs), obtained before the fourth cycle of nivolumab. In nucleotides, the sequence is TGCGCCAGCAGCCAAGGCCTACCCCAGGGGAACTATGGCTACACCTTC. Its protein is CASSQGLPQGNYGYTF.